This TCR beta chain derives from a study of vaccination effects on CD4 cells after COVID-19. Study outcomes and limitations: In the late period after vaccination, infection- and vaccine-induced clones contracted markedly. Cross-reactivity with common cold coronaviruses was shown by only 1 of 255 vaccine-induced clones in healthy vaccinees.

Points on this clone: The antigen remains undetermined.

Following an approximately eleven-day culture, CD4+ T cells were purified. It was two doses of either the BNT162b2 or mRNA-1273 vaccine that participants received. Previously uninfected by SARS-CoV-2, the vaccine recipients also showed negative nucleocapsid antibodies. The V end was cut by 3 bases, the J end by 3 bases, with 12 bases between. CDR1 SGHNT and CDR2 YYREEE come from the germline V gene (reference sequence). The length of the CDR3 is 14 residues. This table comes from immunoSEQ multiplex PCR, and its TCRdb copy is limited to in-frame clones, with some not included. This sample has about 57,000 clones; about 78% occur once, and the top ten carry about 4.5%.

This chain uses TRBV5-4 with TRBJ1-1, with a weak D call TRBD1 (5 bases). The sample here was CD4+ T cells from PBMCs cultured without peptide, taken after COVID-19 vaccination. The receptor comes from a human donor who received a COVID-19 vaccine. For the CDR3, the DNA is TGTGCCAGCAGCTCCCGGACACCCCACACTGAAGCTTTCTTT. This sequence encodes CASSSRTPHTEAFF.